The 23 T cell receptor beta chains presented below share a single source sample, sequenced in a study of human T cells and chemical hapten exposure. The time point here: patch test 1, 2 weeks after DPC sensitization. Treatment denoted: therapeutic diphenylcyclopropenone sensitization with weekly scalp DPC. Via MiXCR, TCRdb re-called the RACE reads, giving one row per CDR3 protein. The data contain tens of thousands of distinct CDR3 sequences, roughly a tenth of them singletons. This sample comprised whole blood, obtained in connection with sensitization to the hapten diphenylcyclopropenone (DPC). Every receptor here comes from a man aged 35 to 55 with alopecia areata. Some clones in this sample may be carry-over from other donors' samples.

This clonotype has a handful of counts. The V call is TRBV7-9, the J call TRBJ1-2; D is ambiguous. Deletions cut 1 base from V and 3 bases from J, with 15 bases between. This CDR3 region has 16 residues. Germline CDR1 and CDR2: SEHNR and FQNEAQ (reference sequence). The CDR3 DNA follows: TGTGCCAGCAGCTTAGAATTTGGGATTTTGGACTATGGCTACACCTTC. It codes for CASSLEFGILDYGYTF. The complete variable domain, with remaining parts taken from reference TRBV7-9 and TRBJ1-2, reads DTGVSQNPRHKITKRGQNVTFRCDPISEHNRLYWYRQTLGQGPEFLTYFQNEAQLEKSRLLSDRFSAERPKGSFSTLEIQRTEQGDSAMYLCASSLEFGILDYGYTFGSGTRLTVV.

This clonotype was detected many times. This sequence joins TRBV7-6 and TRBJ2-3; TRBD2 aligns across 8 bases. The CDR3 consists of 16 residues. J lost 0 bases, V lost 2 bases, and 4 bases had no gene match. CDR1 is SGHVS, CDR2 FNYEAQ, per germline. CDR3 coding DNA: TGTGCCAGCAGCTTAAGGGCTAGCGGGAGCACAGATACGCAGTATTTT. Its translation is CASSLRASGSTDTQYF. The full variable domain, its missing parts supplied by reference TRBV7-6 and TRBJ2-3, is GAGVSQSPRYKVTKRGQDVALRCDPISGHVSLYWYRQALGQGPEFLTYFNYEAQQDKSGLPNDRFSAERPEGSISTLTIQRTEQRDSAMYRCASSLRASGSTDTQYFGPGTRLTVL.

The chain recombines TRBV28 with TRBJ2-3; no clear D gene. CDR1 MDHEN and CDR2 SYDVKM come from the germline V gene. The V end was cut by 4 bases, the J end by 2 bases, with 22 bases between. The CDR3 runs to 18 residues. In nucleotides, the CDR3 is TGTGCCAGCAGTTCCCCCCTCCGGGTTAGCCGGGCCACAGATACGCAGTATTTT. Translated: CASSSPLRVSRATDTQYF.

V usage is TRBV14 and J usage is TRBJ1-1; D is possibly TRBD1 (6 bases). The CDR3 covers 13 residues. From germline, CDR1 is SGHDN and CDR2 FVKESK. V lost 4 bases to trimming and J lost 5 bases, with 11 bases between them. Here the CDR3 reads CASSPTGWTEAFF. In nucleotides, the CDR3 is TGTGCCAGCAGCCCCACAGGGTGGACTGAAGCTTTCTTT.

CDR3 sequence: CSVGTGNEQYV. The CDR3 nucleotides read TGCAGCGTGGGGACAGGGAACGAGCAGTACGTC. The genes are TRBV29-1 and TRBJ2-7; 9 bases are a match to TRBD1. This CDR3 is built from 11 residues. The V segment lost 6 bases and the J segment 5 bases; nucleotides outside the gene matches: 2. Germline CDR1 is SQVTM and CDR2 is ANQGSEA.

The chain joins TRBV7-2 to TRBJ2-2; 7 nucleotides line up with TRBD2. The germline CDR1 and CDR2 sequences are SGHTA and FQGNSA. Trimming took 5 bases from V and 4 from J; bases not matched to a gene: 10. The CDR3 has 16 amino acids. CDR3 loop: CASSPRPASGTGELFF. CDR3 nucleotides: TGTGCCAGCAGCCCCCGACCGGCTAGCGGCACCGGGGAGCTGTTTTTT.

This chain uses TRBV5-6 with TRBJ1-3; D is possibly TRBD1 (5 bases). The CDR3 runs 15 residues. Trimming took off 2 bases at V and 1 base at J, with 10 bases between the two ends. Germline V CDR1 and CDR2: SGHDT, YYEEEE. CDR3: CASSFGGASGNTIYF. The CDR3 nucleotides read TGTGCCAGCAGCTTTGGAGGGGCTTCTGGAAACACCATATATTTT.

V is TRBV28 and J is TRBJ2-2; D gene ambiguous. In germline, CDR1 is MDHEN, CDR2 SYDVKM. V lost 4 bases and J lost 6, with 0 bases in between. This CDR3 spans 10 amino acids. CDR3 sequence (DNA): TGTGCCAGCAGTTCCGGGGAGCTGTTTTTT. Encoded protein: CASSSGELFF. The whole variable domain, remainder taken from reference TRBV28 and TRBJ2-2, is DVKVTQSSRYLVKRTGEKVFLECVQDMDHENMFWYRQDPGLGLRLIYFSYDVKMKEKGDIPEGYSVSREKKERFSLILESASTNQTSMYLCASSSGELFFGEGSRLTVL.

The chain carries TRBV6-2 or TRBV6-3 and TRBJ2-7; TRBD2 matches at 11 bases. Trimming at V came to 6 bases and at J to 3 bases, leaving 7 bases not matched to a gene. CDR1 is MNHEY and CDR2 is SVGEGT in the germline V gene. This CDR3 spans 15 amino acids. The DNA for the CDR3 is TGTGCCAGCAGGCAGGGACTAGCGGATATCTACGAGCAGTACGTC. Its translation: CASRQGLADIYEQYV.

This clonotype was recorded many times. V gene TRBV6-1 combines with J gene TRBJ1-4; unclear D gene. This CDR3 spans 16 amino acids. Trimming left V 6 bases short and J 4 bases short, with 18 bases between. Germline CDR1 MNHNS, CDR2 SASEGT. CDR3 DNA: TGTGCCAGCAGGGCTTCCGCTGGGGTGAATAATGAAAAACTGTTTTTT. Translating gives CASRASAGVNNEKLFF.

This clonotype was recorded a few times. This sequence joins TRBV11-2 and TRBJ2-2; D perhaps matches TRBD1 (6 bases). Germline values: CDR1 SGHAT, CDR2 FQNNGV. Trimming removed 5 bases at V and 4 bases at J, with 14 bases between. This CDR3 has 15 residues. The CDR3 sequence is CASSPQGSSTGELFF. The CDR3 DNA follows: TGTGCCAGCAGCCCTCAGGGGTCCAGCACCGGGGAGCTGTTTTTT.

The sample holds a few counts of this clonotype. The rearrangement joins TRBV29-1 to TRBJ2-5; D call uncertain. CDR3 length equals 10 residues. Germline-derived CDR1 and CDR2 are SQVTM and ANQGSEA. The V gene lost 4 bases and the J gene lost 9 bases, with 9 bases spanning the gap. The CDR3 DNA sequence: TGCAGCGTTGGGGGTGAGGCCCAGTACTTC. As protein: CSVGGEAQYF. Full variable domain (rest looked up from reference TRBV29-1 and TRBJ2-5): SAVISQKPSRDICQRGTSLTIQCQVDSQVTMMFWYRQQPGQSLTLIATANQGSEATYESGFVIDKFPISRPNLTFSTLTVSNMSPEDSSIYLCSVGGEAQYFGPGTRLLVL.

The chain recombines TRBV4-3 with TRBJ2-7; D ambiguous. The V gene lost 2 bases and the J gene lost 4 bases, with 9 bases spanning the gap. This CDR3 is 13 amino acids long. From germline, CDR1 is LGHNA and CDR2 YSLEER. The CDR3 spells CASSQLRGYEQYF. The CDR3 DNA reads TGCGCCAGCAGCCAATTAAGAGGTTACGAGCAGTACTTC.

This clonotype was counted ten times or more. The CDR3 protein is CASSLGLGDTEAFF. The CDR3 nucleotides read TGTGCCAGCAGCTTGGGTCTAGGGGACACTGAAGCTTTCTTT. The rearrangement uses TRBV7-9 and TRBJ1-1, with a tentative D call TRBD1 (5 bases). CDR3 length equals 14 residues. CDR1 and CDR2 from the germline V gene are SEHNR and FQNEAQ (reference sequence). V lost 3 bases and J lost 3, with 11 bases in between.

This clonotype came up many times. This chain connects TRBV29-1 to TRBJ1-2; possibly TRBD1 for D (5 bases). Per the germline V gene, CDR1 is SQVTM and CDR2 is ANQGSEA. Trimming left V 6 bases short and J 4 bases short, with 9 bases between. This CDR3 has 11 amino acids. DNA of the CDR3: TGCAGCGTAGGGGTCACCTATGGCTACACCTTC. Amino acid sequence: CSVGVTYGYTF.

This clonotype came up many times. The gene calls are TRBV7-2 and TRBJ1-5; the D gene is possibly TRBD1 (5 bases). There are 15 residues in the CDR3. The V and J ends lost 2 bases and 1 base respectively, with 9 bases between them. Germline V lookup: CDR1 SGHTA, CDR2 FQGNSA. CDR3 in amino acids: CASSLKAGSNQPQHF. The CDR3 DNA reads as TGTGCCAGCAGCTTAAAGGCAGGGAGCAATCAGCCCCAGCATTTT.

This clonotype occurred a few times. The chain recombines TRBV6-6 with TRBJ2-1, with D possibly TRBD2 on 6 matching bases. The V end lost 5 bases, the J end lost 6 bases, and 14 bases lay between the germline ends. Germline CDR1 and CDR2: MNHNY and SVGAGI (reference sequence). The CDR3 is made up of 14 amino acids. For the CDR3, the DNA is TGTGCCAGCAGTCAATACCGGGACTCCAATGAGCAGTTCTTC. It is translated as CASSQYRDSNEQFF.

This clonotype was picked up a small number of times. The chain recombines TRBV4-3 with TRBJ1-1, with D hard to call. The germline V gene has CDR1 LGHNA and CDR2 YSLEER. The CDR3 has 13 amino acids. Trimming shortened V by 3 bases and J by 2 bases, and 7 bases separated the two germline ends. The CDR3 DNA reads TGCGCCAGCAGCCAGGCCTTTAACACTGAAGCTTTCTTT. Its translation is CASSQAFNTEAFF.

This clonotype showed up just a few times. J is TRBJ1-3 and V is TRBV6-6, with TRBD1 identical over 9 bases. This CDR3 is 21 amino acids long. The V gene end was trimmed by 2 bases and the J gene end by 0 bases; junction bases not matched to a gene: 17. CDR1 is MNHNY and CDR2 is SVGAGI in the germline V gene (reference sequence). CDR3 sequence (DNA): TGTGCCAGCAGTTACGCGCCGGGACAGGGAGATCCCGTTTACTCTGGAAACACCATATATTTT. It yields the protein CASSYAPGQGDPVYSGNTIYF.

V usage is TRBV6-2 or TRBV6-3 and J usage is TRBJ2-1; D perhaps matches TRBD1 (6 bases). CDR1 and CDR2 from the germline V gene are MNHEY and SVGEGT. Trimming pared 6 bases from V and 8 bases from J, leaving 23 bases between. The CDR3 totals 16 residues. CDR3 sequence: CASSGVGAINRHEQFF. DNA for the CDR3: TGTGCCAGCAGCGGAGTGGGGGCAATCAATCGTCATGAGCAGTTCTTC.

This chain links TRBV6-2 or TRBV6-3 with TRBJ2-3, with D possibly being TRBD2 (6 bases). The CDR3 contains 15 residues. The V end was cut by 3 bases, the J end by 2 bases, with 12 bases between. Germline V gene lookup returns CDR1 MNHEY and CDR2 SVGEGT. CDR3 loop: CASSYLGLFTDTQYF. The CDR3 bases are TGTGCCAGCAGTTATCTGGGACTTTTCACAGATACGCAGTATTTT.

This clonotype was observed a few times. The chain is built from TRBV5-6 and TRBJ2-7, with 7 nucleotides matching TRBD1. V lost 4 bases to trimming and J lost 5 bases; unmatched junction nucleotides: 12. The germline V gene encodes CDR1 SGHDT and CDR2 YYEEEE. The CDR3 covers 15 residues. The CDR3 loop is CASSLDLYRGDEQYV. Written as DNA, the CDR3 is TGTGCCAGCAGCCTGGACTTATACAGGGGCGACGAGCAGTACGTC.

This clonotype has a handful of counts. The V gene is TRBV10-3, the J gene TRBJ2-1, with no clear D. The CDR3 has 12 residues. Trimming pared 9 bases from V and 0 bases from J, leaving 6 bases between. The germline gives CDR1 ENHRY, CDR2 SYGVKD. The CDR3 region has the DNA TGTGCCATTGGACCCTCCTACAATGAGCAGTTCTTC. Its translation is CAIGPSYNEQFF.